This TCR beta chain was captured in a study of cytomegalovirus exposure and HLA in healthy donors. Whole-study findings and limits: There were 160 or so TCR beta chains listed as cytomegalovirus-associated.

It was with 60 Vbeta and 13 Jbeta primers that the PCR ran. The assay was immunoSEQ multiplex PCR, and TCRdb's table has in-frame clones only and misses some. Of about 200,000 clones listed, 79% are singletons. A note on this clone: Its antigen is unidentified.

Specimen: PBMCs. This receptor was taken from a woman aged 25 to 45 in good health and CMV-seropositive.

The chain's CDR3 is CASSSGLAGGQETQYF. The DNA of the CDR3 is TGTGCCAGCAGCTCGGGACTAGCGGGGGGACAAGAGACCCAGTACTTC. V gene TRBV7-9 combines with J gene TRBJ2-5, with 15 bases aligning to TRBD2. The CDR3 runs 16 residues. V shed 4 bases and J 2 bases; nucleotides not matched to a gene: 2. CDR1 is SEHNR and CDR2 is FQNEAQ in the germline V gene (reference sequence).